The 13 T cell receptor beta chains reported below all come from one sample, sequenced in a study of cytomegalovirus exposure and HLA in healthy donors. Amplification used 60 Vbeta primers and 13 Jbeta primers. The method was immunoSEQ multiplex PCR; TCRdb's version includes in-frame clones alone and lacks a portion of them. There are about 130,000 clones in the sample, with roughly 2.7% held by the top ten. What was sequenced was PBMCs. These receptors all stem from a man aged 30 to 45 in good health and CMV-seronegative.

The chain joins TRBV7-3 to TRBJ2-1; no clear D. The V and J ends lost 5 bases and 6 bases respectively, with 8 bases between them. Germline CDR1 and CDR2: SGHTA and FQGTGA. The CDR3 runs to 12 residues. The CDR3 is CASSPGGNEQFF. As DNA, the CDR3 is TGTGCCAGCAGCCCAGGTGGCAATGAGCAGTTCTTC.

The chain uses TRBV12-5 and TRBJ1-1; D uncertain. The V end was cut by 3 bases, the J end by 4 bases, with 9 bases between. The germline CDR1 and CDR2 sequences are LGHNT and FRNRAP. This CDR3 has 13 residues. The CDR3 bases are TGTGCTAGTGGTTTTTCGGGTACCACTGAAGCTTTCTTT. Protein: CASGFSGTTEAFF.

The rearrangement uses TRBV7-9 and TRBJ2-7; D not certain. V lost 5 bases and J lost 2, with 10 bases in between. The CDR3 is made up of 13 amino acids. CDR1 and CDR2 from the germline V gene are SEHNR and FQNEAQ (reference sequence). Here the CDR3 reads CASSPSDTYEQYF. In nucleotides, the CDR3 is TGTGCCAGCAGCCCCTCCGACACCTACGAGCAGTACTTC.

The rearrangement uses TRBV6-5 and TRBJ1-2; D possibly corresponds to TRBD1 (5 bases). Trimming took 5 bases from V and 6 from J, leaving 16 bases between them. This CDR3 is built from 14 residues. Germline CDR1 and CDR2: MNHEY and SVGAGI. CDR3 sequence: CASSEGLPKHGYTF. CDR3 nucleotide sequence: TGTGCCAGCAGTGAGGGACTGCCGAAACATGGCTACACCTTC.

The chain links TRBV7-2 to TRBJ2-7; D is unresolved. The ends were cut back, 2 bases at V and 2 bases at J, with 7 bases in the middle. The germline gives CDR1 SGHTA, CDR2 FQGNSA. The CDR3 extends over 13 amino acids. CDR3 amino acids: CASSLSVTYEQYF. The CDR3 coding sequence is TGTGCCAGCAGCTTAAGCGTCACCTACGAGCAGTACTTC.

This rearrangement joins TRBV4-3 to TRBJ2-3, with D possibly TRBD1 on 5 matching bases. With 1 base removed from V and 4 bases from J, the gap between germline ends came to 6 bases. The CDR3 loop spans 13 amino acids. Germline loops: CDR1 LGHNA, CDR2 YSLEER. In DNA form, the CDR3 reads TGCGCCAGCAGCCAAGGGGGCCCAGATACGCAGTATTTT. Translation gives CASSQGGPDTQYF.

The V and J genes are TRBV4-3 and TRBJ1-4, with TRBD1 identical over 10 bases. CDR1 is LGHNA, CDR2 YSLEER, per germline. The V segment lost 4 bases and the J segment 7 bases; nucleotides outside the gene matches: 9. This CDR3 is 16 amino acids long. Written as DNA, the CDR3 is TGCGCCAGCAGCCGAATGACAGGGGGCGAGGGTGAAAAACTGTTTTTT. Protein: CASSRMTGGEGEKLFF.

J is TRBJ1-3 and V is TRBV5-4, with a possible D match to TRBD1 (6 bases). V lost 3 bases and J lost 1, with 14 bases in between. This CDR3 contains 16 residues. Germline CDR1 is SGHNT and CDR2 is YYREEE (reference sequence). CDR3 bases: TGTGCCAGCAGCTCAGGGGAGTTTGGATCTGGAAACACCATATATTTT. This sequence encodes CASSSGEFGSGNTIYF.

CDR3 nucleotide sequence: TGTGCCAGCACTCCCAGTCGGGTAGCTGAGCAGTTCTTC. As protein: CASTPSRVAEQFF. The V call is TRBV6-1, the J call TRBJ2-1; no firm D call. Per germline, CDR1 MNHNS and CDR2 SASEGT. The V end was cut by 7 bases, the J end by 9 bases, with 16 bases between. There are 13 residues in the CDR3.

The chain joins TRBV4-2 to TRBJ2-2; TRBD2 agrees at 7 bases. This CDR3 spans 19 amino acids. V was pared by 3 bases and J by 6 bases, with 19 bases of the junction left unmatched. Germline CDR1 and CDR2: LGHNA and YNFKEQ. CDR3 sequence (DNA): TGTGCCAGCAGCCACCGGATTAGCGGGCGAATTATAATTCCCGGGGAGCTGTTTTTT. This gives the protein CASSHRISGRIIIPGELFF.

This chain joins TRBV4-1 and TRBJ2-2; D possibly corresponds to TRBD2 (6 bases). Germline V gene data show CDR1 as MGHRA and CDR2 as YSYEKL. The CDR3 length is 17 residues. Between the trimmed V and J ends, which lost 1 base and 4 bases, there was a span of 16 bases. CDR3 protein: CASSQGWAGKGTGELFF. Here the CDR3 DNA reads TGCGCCAGCAGCCAAGGATGGGCGGGAAAGGGCACCGGGGAGCTGTTTTTT.

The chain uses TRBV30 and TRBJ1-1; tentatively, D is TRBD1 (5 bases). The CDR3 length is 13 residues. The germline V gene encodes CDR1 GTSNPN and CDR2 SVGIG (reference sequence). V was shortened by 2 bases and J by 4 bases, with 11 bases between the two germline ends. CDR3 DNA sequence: TGTGCCTGGAGTAGGGACGGGGGCACTGAAGCTTTCTTT. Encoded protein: CAWSRDGGTEAFF. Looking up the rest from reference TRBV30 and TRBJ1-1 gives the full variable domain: SQTIHQWPATLVQPVGSPLSLECTVEGTSNPNLYWYRQAAGRGLQLLFYSVGIGQISSEVPQNLSASRPQDRQFILSSKKLLLSDSGFYLCAWSRDGGTEAFFGQGTRLTVV.

The DNA of the CDR3 is TGTGCCAGCACCTGGACCTCTTCGGGAGGCTACACCTTC. Translation: CASTWTSSGGYTF. V and J are TRBV2 and TRBJ1-2; no clear D. CDR1 is SNHLY, CDR2 FYNNEI, per germline. The CDR3 contains 13 residues. V lost 7 bases and J lost 8, with 17 bases in between.